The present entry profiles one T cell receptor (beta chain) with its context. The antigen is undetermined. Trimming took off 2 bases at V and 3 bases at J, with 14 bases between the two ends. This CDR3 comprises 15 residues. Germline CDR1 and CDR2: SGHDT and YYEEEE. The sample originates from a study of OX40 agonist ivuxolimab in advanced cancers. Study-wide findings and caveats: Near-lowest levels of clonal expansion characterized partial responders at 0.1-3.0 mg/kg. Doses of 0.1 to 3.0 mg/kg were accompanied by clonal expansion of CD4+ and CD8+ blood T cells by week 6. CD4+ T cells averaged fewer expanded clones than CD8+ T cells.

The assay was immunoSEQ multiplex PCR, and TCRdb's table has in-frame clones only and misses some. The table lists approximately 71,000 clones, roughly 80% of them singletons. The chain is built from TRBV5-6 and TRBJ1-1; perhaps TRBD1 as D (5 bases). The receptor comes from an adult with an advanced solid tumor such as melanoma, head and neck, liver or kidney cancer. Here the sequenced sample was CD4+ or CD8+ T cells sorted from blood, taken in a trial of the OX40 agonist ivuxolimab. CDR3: CASSFMGGVDTEAFF. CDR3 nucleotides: TGTGCCAGCAGCTTTATGGGGGGAGTAGACACTGAAGCTTTCTTT.